The clone carrying this T cell receptor beta chain appeared a few times. This sample was taken from a study of blood T cell repertoires in COVID-19. The repertoire was sequenced with immunoSEQ multiplex PCR; TCRdb's copy has only in-frame clones and lacks some. The sample includes a few hundred thousand clones, less than 90% of them seen just once. Participants had their cohort set by participant-reported clinical history. Symptom resolution, clearance, or two negative PCRs marked the recovered donors of Cohort 3. The clonotype comes from a woman in her thirties or forties who had recovered from COVID-19. The sequenced sample consisted of PBMCs or T cells enriched from blood (not recorded which).

CDR3 nucleotides: TGTGCCAGCAGCCGGACTAGCTACGAGCAGTACTTC. It yields the protein CASSRTSYEQYF. The chain uses TRBV7-9 and TRBJ2-7, with 7 bases lining up with TRBD2. The V gene end was trimmed by 5 bases and the J gene end by 3 bases; junction bases not matched to a gene: 1. Looked up from germline, CDR1 is SEHNR and CDR2 is FQNEAQ (reference sequence). This CDR3 region has 12 residues.